This T cell receptor (beta chain) was recorded in a study of T cell responses to AZD1222 COVID-19 vaccine. Broader study findings: Regions left unmutated in variants are reportedly the target of nearly half of spike-specific TCRs. Recipients of AZD1222 seropositive at baseline numbered only 5 to 7.

Worth noting for this clone: What it recognizes is unknown.

Here immunoSEQ multiplex PCR was the method, and the copy in TCRdb shows in-frame clones only, minus some. The table lists under 40,000 clones, roughly nine tenths of them singletons. CDR3 size: 16 residues. From germline, CDR1 is PRHDT and CDR2 FYEKMQ (reference sequence). Trimming at V came to 6 bases and at J to 1 base, leaving 9 bases not matched to a gene. The gene calls are TRBV13 and TRBJ2-3; 8 bases align to TRBD1. The receptor was isolated from an adult in good health. Material: peripheral blood, obtained on day 0 of AZD1222 vaccination. In DNA, the CDR3 is TGTGCCAGCAGGGAGATGGGACAGGACGGCACAGATACGCAGTATTTT. Residues: CASREMGQDGTDTQYF.